The 6 T cell receptor beta chains below come from one sample, sequenced in a study of identical twins. TCRdb re-derived calls from the 5' RACE reads in MiXCR, one entry per CDR3 protein. The data show fewer than 350,000 distinct CDR3 sequences, 8% to 9% seen once. Separately, the same data were catalogued under a study of yellow fever vaccine responses in identical twins.

Sequencing used memory (CD45RO+) T cells sorted from blood. These receptors were obtained from a woman under 30 in good health.

This clonotype was counted many times. The V and J genes are TRBV6-6 and TRBJ1-4; unclear D gene. Trimming left V 2 bases short and J 7 bases short, with 5 bases between. This CDR3 comprises 12 residues. Germline-derived CDR1 and CDR2 are MNHNY and SVGAGI (reference sequence). DNA of the CDR3: TGTGCCAGCAGTTACGGCGGTGAAAAACTGTTTTTT. Amino acids: CASSYGGEKLFF.

This sequence joins TRBV27 and TRBJ1-2; no clear D gene. This CDR3 region has 18 residues. The germline gives CDR1 MNHEY, CDR2 SMNVEV (reference sequence). Trimming stripped 9 bases from V and 5 bases from J, with 31 bases between. DNA of the CDR3: TGTGCCAGTATGGACTTGGTGGGCACGGGCCCCCCAAATTATGGCTACACCTTC. Amino acids: CASMDLVGTGPPNYGYTF.

This clonotype was detected many times. The chain carries TRBV28 and TRBJ2-5, with D uncertain. The CDR3 sequence is 12 residues long. V was shortened by 1 base and J by 0 bases, with 0 bases between the two germline ends. The germline CDR1 and CDR2 sequences are MDHEN and SYDVKM. Here the CDR3 DNA reads TGTGCCAGCAGTTTATACCAAGAGACCCAGTACTTC. Translating gives CASSLYQETQYF.

The V call is TRBV25-1, the J call TRBJ1-1, with 7 nucleotides matching TRBD1. Germline V gives CDR1 MGHDK, CDR2 SYGVNS. The CDR3 has 15 residues. V was pared by 5 bases and J by 2 bases, with 8 bases of the junction left unmatched. CDR3 residues: CASSPAGGRNTEAFF. CDR3 DNA: TGTGCCAGCAGTCCCGCAGGGGGACGAAACACTGAAGCTTTCTTT.

In this sample, this clonotype turned up many times. V and J are TRBV12-3 or TRBV12-4 and TRBJ2-1; perhaps TRBD2 as D (5 bases). The CDR3 extends over 15 amino acids. V lost 6 bases and J 8 bases, leaving 20 bases between the germline ends. As DNA, the CDR3 is TGTGCCAGCAGCCTATCGACTAATCCACTCGATGAGCAGTTCTTC. Translating gives CASSLSTNPLDEQFF.

This clonotype appeared many times. The gene calls are TRBV6-1 and TRBJ1-3; 8 bases align to TRBD1. The length of the CDR3 is 15 residues. CDR1 and CDR2 from the germline V gene are MNHNS and SASEGT. Trimming took 6 bases from V and 2 from J; bases not matched to a gene: 6. The DNA for the CDR3 is TGTGCCAGCAGCCGGACAGGGATCACTGGAAACACCATATATTTT. Its translation: CASSRTGITGNTIYF.